Only a few counts were recorded for the clone carrying this T cell receptor beta chain. Its antigen is currently unknown. All sorted populations exceeded 95% purity. V lost 3 bases, J lost 11 bases, and 8 bases lay in between. The CDR3 extends over 11 amino acids. Per the germline V gene, CDR1 is MNHEY and CDR2 is SVGAGI. Sequenced material consisted of expressed TCRB transcripts (all of the isolated RNA was reverse transcribed). Profiled with immunoSEQ multiplex PCR; TCRdb holds only in-frame clones, not every one. The repertoire holds roughly 400,000 clones, over 11% seen once, with roughly 0.033% in the top ten. This specimen comes from a study of beta chain features in type 1 diabetes. Study-wide results and caveats: In every one of the four CD4+ subsets, TCRB CDR3s were moderately but significantly shorter in Type 1 diabetes patients. Amplification by PCR could prefer shorter templates, with the same effect in patients and controls.

The TCR sequence derives from a man aged 30-40 years in good health. Sequencing was done on a sample of naive CD4+ T cells from blood. The V call is TRBV6-5, the J call TRBJ2-1; D possibly corresponds to TRBD1 (5 bases). Here the CDR3 reads CASSYRGKQFF. The CDR3, as DNA: TGTGCCAGCAGTTATAGGGGCAAGCAGTTCTTC.